This is a list of T cell receptor beta chains from one sample in a study of low-dose radiotherapy and immunotherapy resistance in tumors. TCRdb re-called the reads through MiXCR, storing one row per CDR3 protein. The data hold tens of thousands of distinct CDR3 sequences, with roughly 19% observed a single time. Sequenced here: PBMCs, sampled after low-dose radiotherapy plus immunotherapy. The source of these receptors is a female donor with ovarian cancer. CDR3s include the opening cysteine and the closing phenylalanine or tryptophan. The D gene is left open where the match is weak. Some rows mark clone size as missing; the rest say once, few, many or name a class of expanded clone.

j_gene,d_gene,v_gene,abundance,CDR3aa,CDR3nt
TRBJ2-5,NA,TRBV7-2,NA,CASSLAPVGETQYF,TGTGCCAGCAGCTTAGCGCCTGTGGGAGAGACCCAGTACTTC
TRBJ2-3,NA,TRBV5-4,few,CASSGEGPTDTQYF,TGTGCCAGCAGCGGAGAGGGGCCAACAGATACGCAGTATTTT
TRBJ2-5,NA,TRBV20-1,many,CSARGLPENKETQYF,TGCAGTGCTAGAGGGCTCCCCGAGAATAAAGAGACCCAGTACTTC
TRBJ2-4,NA,TRBV12-3/TRBV12-4,NA,CASSLGDREVGIQYF,TGTGCCAGCAGTTTAGGTGACAGGGAGGTAGGCATTCAGTACTTC
TRBJ1-3,NA,TRBV7-2,many,CASSLVADGNTIYF,TGTGCCAGCAGCTTAGTGGCAGATGGAAACACCATATATTTT
TRBJ2-7,TRBD2,TRBV28,many,CASTMGGNYEQYF,TGTGCCAGCACAATGGGGGGGAACTACGAGCAGTACTTC
TRBJ2-7,TRBD2,TRBV6-2/TRBV6-3,many,CASSDPDGGRFYEQYF,TGTGCCAGCAGTGATCCGGACGGGGGGAGGTTCTACGAGCAGTACTTC
TRBJ1-5,TRBD1,TRBV6-6,few,CAIRQGGNQPQHF,TGTGCCATCCGACAGGGAGGTAATCAGCCCCAGCATTTT
TRBJ2-3,TRBD2,TRBV20-1,many,CSASQREGITDTQYF,TGCAGTGCTAGCCAGCGGGAAGGAATCACAGATACGCAGTATTTT
TRBJ2-1,TRBD2,TRBV7-2,few,CASSLVAGGSYNEQFF,TGTGCCAGCAGCTTAGTAGCGGGGGGATCCTACAATGAGCAGTTCTTC
TRBJ2-5,NA,TRBV6-2/TRBV6-3,many,CASSYSRIQETQYF,TGTGCCAGCAGTTACTCAAGGATACAAGAGACCCAGTACTTC
TRBJ2-1,TRBD2,TRBV24-1,few,CATSDPGLAGGDQNNEQFF,TGTGCCACCAGTGACCCGGGACTAGCGGGAGGAGATCAAAACAATGAGCAGTTCTTC
TRBJ2-2,NA,TRBV20-1,many,CSARDLMWREEGGITGELFF,TGCAGTGCTAGAGATTTAATGTGGCGAGAGGAGGGAGGCATCACCGGGGAGCTGTTTTTT
TRBJ1-4,TRBD1,TRBV24-1,many,CATSDGRTGTGYEKLFF,TGTGCCACCAGTGATGGGAGGACCGGGACAGGGTATGAAAAACTGTTTTTT
TRBJ1-1,NA,TRBV6-2/TRBV6-3,NA,CASSYWAGTEAFF,TGTGCCAGCAGTTACTGGGCCGGGACTGAAGCTTTCTTT
TRBJ1-2,NA,TRBV6-5,many,CASESEGPFNYGYTF,TGTGCGAGCGAATCTGAGGGACCCTTTAACTATGGCTACACCTTC
TRBJ2-2,NA,TRBV28,many,CASRSRVSVTGELFF,TGTGCCAGCAGGTCCAGGGTATCGGTCACCGGGGAGCTGTTTTTT
TRBJ1-5,NA,TRBV7-2,many,CASSPQSRGFGNQPQHF,TGTGCCAGCAGCCCACAAAGCCGGGGTTTCGGCAATCAGCCCCAGCATTTT
TRBJ2-2,TRBD1,TRBV29-1,many,CSARQGRGELFF,TGCAGCGCCCGACAGGGGAGGGGGGAGCTGTTTTTT
TRBJ2-1,NA,TRBV4-3,NA,CASSQGFSRDEQFF,TGCGCCAGCAGCCAAGGTTTTAGCAGGGATGAGCAGTTCTTC
TRBJ1-6,NA,TRBV30,many,CAWSGQTNSPLHF,TGTGCCTGGAGTGGGCAGACCAATTCACCCCTCCACTTT
TRBJ1-1,TRBD1,TRBV12-3/TRBV12-4,many,CASSLTRQGVGTEAFF,TGTGCCAGCAGTTTAACTAGACAGGGGGTGGGGACTGAAGCTTTCTTT
TRBJ2-3,NA,TRBV4-2,many,CASSQGGNTDTQYF,TGTGCCAGCAGCCAAGGGGGGAATACAGATACGCAGTATTTT
TRBJ2-1,NA,TRBV18,NA,CASSPTSNNEQFF,TGTGCCAGCTCACCAACTAGTAACAATGAGCAGTTCTTC
TRBJ2-2,NA,TRBV7-9,many,CASSFVGRIHLTGELFF,TGTGCCAGCAGCTTCGTAGGTCGGATTCACCTCACCGGGGAGCTGTTTTTT
TRBJ1-6,NA,TRBV6-2/TRBV6-3,many,CASSYARVGYNSPLHF,TGTGCCAGCAGTTACGCCAGGGTGGGGTATAATTCACCCCTCCACTTT
TRBJ2-3,TRBD2,TRBV5-6,few,CASSFKLAGGDTQYF,TGTGCCAGCAGCTTCAAACTAGCGGGAGGGGATACGCAGTATTTT
TRBJ2-7,TRBD1,TRBV28,medium-sized,CATQPAPDRGREQYF,TGTGCCACGCAACCTGCCCCGGACAGGGGGCGTGAGCAGTACTTC
TRBJ2-1,NA,TRBV6-6,many,CASSFTGSPLYNEQFF,TGTGCCAGCAGTTTTACAGGGTCCCCCCTCTACAATGAGCAGTTCTTC
TRBJ1-4,NA,TRBV7-2,many,CASSQNFGTDEKLFF,TGTGCCAGCAGCCAAAACTTCGGGACGGATGAAAAACTGTTTTTT
TRBJ2-1,NA,TRBV29-1,many,CSVERGFGGEQFF,TGCAGCGTTGAAAGAGGGTTCGGCGGTGAGCAGTTCTTC
TRBJ2-7,NA,TRBV21-1,NA,CASRLASYEQYF,TGTGCCAGCCGACTAGCTTCCTACGAGCAGTACTTC
TRBJ2-5,TRBD2,TRBV6-5,many,CASSYLISPSGGSYQETQYF,TGTGCCAGCAGTTACCTCATCTCGCCTAGCGGGGGCTCGTACCAAGAGACCCAGTACTTC
TRBJ2-1,NA,TRBV6-6,few,CASSYSRNNEQFF,TGTGCCAGCAGTTACTCTAGGAACAATGAGCAGTTCTTC
TRBJ1-1,NA,TRBV19,many,CASSLGGVRTEAFF,TGTGCCAGTAGTTTAGGTGGGGTACGGACTGAAGCTTTCTTT
TRBJ2-6,NA,TRBV29-1,many,CSVVADSSDSGANVLTF,TGCAGCGTTGTGGCGGACAGTTCTGACTCTGGGGCCAACGTCCTGACTTTC
TRBJ2-4,TRBD2,TRBV6-6,many,CASSYTSGEPKNIQYF,TGTGCCAGCAGTTACACTAGCGGGGAGCCCAAAAACATTCAGTACTTC
TRBJ1-3,NA,TRBV6-6,many,CASRPPGDSGNTIYF,TGTGCCAGCAGACCTCCAGGGGACTCTGGAAACACCATATATTTT
TRBJ2-7,NA,TRBV6-2/TRBV6-3,many,CASILGGASYEQYF,TGTGCCAGCATTCTTGGGGGGGCGTCCTACGAGCAGTACTTC
TRBJ2-7,TRBD1,TRBV7-2,many,CASSADRDLFVFEQYF,TGTGCCAGCAGCGCTGACAGGGATCTGTTTGTTTTCGAGCAGTACTTC
TRBJ2-7,TRBD2,TRBV6-6,many,CASSTGTSGTEQYF,TGTGCCAGCAGCACCGGGACTAGCGGGACCGAGCAGTACTTC
TRBJ2-3,TRBD1,TRBV7-9,many,CASGTGGPDTQYF,TGTGCCAGCGGGACAGGGGGTCCAGATACGCAGTATTTT
TRBJ1-2,NA,TRBV5-6,many,CASSLFGIPYGYTF,TGTGCCAGCAGCTTGTTCGGCATTCCGTATGGCTACACCTTC
TRBJ2-1,TRBD2,TRBV24-1,many,CATSGGTSGSFGNEQFF,TGTGCCACCAGTGGAGGGACTAGCGGGAGTTTCGGCAATGAGCAGTTCTTC
TRBJ2-1,NA,TRBV20-1,many,CSATRSTGFEQFF,TGCAGTGCTACCAGAAGTACAGGGTTTGAGCAGTTCTTC
TRBJ1-2,NA,TRBV20-1,NA,CSARAGAGVGYTF,TGCAGTGCTAGAGCTGGGGCAGGAGTGGGCTACACCTTC
TRBJ1-3,NA,TRBV7-9,many,CAETDSSGNTIYF,TGTGCCGAAACGGACAGCTCTGGAAACACCATATATTTT